This is a list of T cell receptor beta chains from one sample in a study of blood T cell repertoires in COVID-19. TCRdb keeps only in-frame clones here, not all; method: immunoSEQ multiplex PCR. The data show roughly 180,000 clones, around 94% seen once. Sample: peripheral blood. These receptors all come from a man younger than 45 with COVID-19, enrolled during active disease. CDR3s include the opening cysteine and the closing phenylalanine or tryptophan. D genes are given only for firm matches. Rows may omit the clone size; those that give it use once, few, many or a size class.

V	D	J	size	length	CDR3	DNA
TRBV28	NA	TRBJ1-5	NA	15	CASSPGGHSNQPQHF	TGTGCCAGCAGTCCCGGAGGGCATAGCAATCAGCCCCAGCATTTT
TRBV28	NA	TRBJ1-2	NA	14	CASSSGHPDYGYTF	TGTGCCAGCAGTTCGGGACACCCAGACTATGGCTACACCTTC
TRBV5-1	NA	TRBJ2-2	once	14	CASSPIRGTGELFF	TGCGCCAGCAGCCCAATAAGGGGGACCGGGGAGCTGTTTTTT
TRBV3-1/TRBV3-2	NA	TRBJ2-3	NA	15	CASSLDGGSTDTQYF	TGTGCCAGCAGCCTCGACGGCGGGTCCACGGATACGCAGTATTTT
TRBV19	TRBD1	TRBJ1-6	NA	16	CASSIREGGIGSPLHF	TGTGCCAGTAGTATAAGAGAAGGGGGCATTGGTTCACCCCTCCACTTT
TRBV9	NA	TRBJ2-7	NA	12	CASSRASGEQYF	TGTGCCAGCAGCAGGGCGTCGGGGGAGCAGTACTTC
TRBV10-2	TRBD2	TRBJ2-5	NA	16	CASKRSLAGGSETQYF	TGCGCCAGCAAACGTTCCCTAGCGGGGGGGTCGGAGACCCAGTACTTC
TRBV5-5	TRBD2	TRBJ2-1	NA	17	CASSLDLRGAHYNEQFF	TGTGCCAGCAGCTTGGATCTGCGGGGGGCCCACTACAATGAGCAGTTCTTC
TRBV7-2	NA	TRBJ1-1	NA	14	CASSLVPGNTEAFF	TGTGCCAGCAGCTTAGTGCCGGGGAACACTGAAGCTTTCTTT
TRBV12-3/TRBV12-4	NA	TRBJ1-5	NA	13	CASSPGLNQPQHF	TGTGCCAGCAGTCCGGGACTTAATCAGCCCCAGCATTTT
TRBV7-2	TRBD1	TRBJ1-4	NA	17	CASSLETGWGLNEKLFF	TGTGCCAGCAGCTTAGAGACAGGGTGGGGGCTCAATGAAAAACTGTTTTTT
TRBV2	TRBD1	TRBJ2-7	NA	15	CASMSGTGGPYEQYF	TGTGCCAGCATGTCGGGGACAGGGGGCCCCTACGAGCAGTACTTC
TRBV6-1	TRBD2	TRBJ2-1	NA	18	CASSEGTSVRYSYNEQFF	TGTGCCAGCAGTGAGGGGACTAGCGTGAGGTATTCCTACAATGAGCAGTTCTTC
TRBV6-5	TRBD1	TRBJ1-5	NA	14	CASRDTGGNQPQHF	TGTGCCAGCAGGGACACAGGGGGCAATCAGCCCCAGCATTTT
TRBV19	TRBD1	TRBJ1-2	NA	18	CASSARAQTGGGFYGYTF	TGTGCCAGTAGTGCCCGCGCTCAGACAGGGGGCGGTTTCTATGGCTACACCTTC
TRBV10-3	TRBD2	TRBJ2-5	NA	14	CAISPGGAGETQYF	TGTGCCATCAGTCCGGGGGGGGCCGGTGAGACCCAGTACTTC
TRBV10-3	TRBD1	TRBJ2-6	NA	18	CAISGSGQTFSGANVLTF	TGTGCCATCAGTGGATCGGGACAGACCTTCTCTGGGGCCAACGTCCTGACTTTC
TRBV2	TRBD1	TRBJ1-4	NA	15	CASSEVWTGGGKLFF	TGTGCCAGCAGTGAAGTTTGGACAGGGGGGGGAAAACTGTTTTTT
TRBV7-7	NA	TRBJ2-5	once	13	CASSFPGGETQYF	TGTGCCAGCAGCTTCCCAGGTGGGGAGACCCAGTACTTC
TRBV13	NA	TRBJ1-1	few	14	CASSFQGKDTEAFF	TGTGCCAGCAGCTTCCAGGGGAAGGACACTGAAGCTTTCTTT
TRBV10-1	NA	TRBJ1-1	NA	13	CASSESTGTEAFF	TGCGCCAGCAGTGAGTCGACGGGAACTGAAGCTTTCTTT
TRBV20-1	NA	TRBJ1-5	NA	16	CSASLGGKNSNQPQHF	TGCAGTGCTAGTCTTGGCGGAAAAAATAGCAATCAGCCCCAGCATTTT
TRBV10-1	NA	TRBJ1-5	NA	14	CASSERGGGQPQHF	TGCGCCAGCAGTGAGCGGGGAGGGGGTCAGCCCCAGCATTTT
TRBV29-1	TRBD2	TRBJ2-5	NA	13	CSATSGGAETQYF	TGCAGCGCAACTAGCGGGGGGGCAGAGACCCAGTACTTC
TRBV12-3/TRBV12-4	NA	TRBJ1-1	few	13	CASSLGRVAEAFF	TGTGCCAGCAGTTTAGGCAGGGTCGCTGAAGCTTTCTTT
TRBV6-1	NA	TRBJ2-7	NA	15	CASSEARQGYDEQYF	TGTGCCAGCAGTGAAGCCCGGCAGGGTTATGACGAGCAGTACTTC
TRBV27	TRBD1	TRBJ2-7	NA	14	CASSRQGGNHEQYF	TGTGCCAGCAGTCGACAGGGGGGTAACCACGAGCAGTACTTC
TRBV12-3/TRBV12-4	NA	TRBJ1-3	NA	11	CAEGSGNTIYF	TGTGCGGAGGGCTCTGGAAACACCATATATTTT
TRBV25-1	NA	TRBJ1-1	NA	14	CASSPWWRGTEAFF	TGTGCCAGCAGTCCTTGGTGGAGGGGCACTGAAGCTTTCTTT
TRBV7-9	TRBD1	TRBJ1-2	NA	15	CASSYPGQGAAGYTF	TGTGCCAGCAGCTACCCAGGACAGGGGGCGGCGGGCTACACCTTC
TRBV24-1	TRBD1	TRBJ1-5	NA	19	CATSNFRDRGLYSNQPQHF	TGTGCCACCAGCAATTTCCGGGACAGGGGTCTCTATAGCAATCAGCCCCAGCATTTT
TRBV29-1	TRBD2	TRBJ2-3	NA	15	CSAELAGDNTDTQYF	TGCAGCGCCGAACTAGCGGGGGATAACACAGATACGCAGTATTTT